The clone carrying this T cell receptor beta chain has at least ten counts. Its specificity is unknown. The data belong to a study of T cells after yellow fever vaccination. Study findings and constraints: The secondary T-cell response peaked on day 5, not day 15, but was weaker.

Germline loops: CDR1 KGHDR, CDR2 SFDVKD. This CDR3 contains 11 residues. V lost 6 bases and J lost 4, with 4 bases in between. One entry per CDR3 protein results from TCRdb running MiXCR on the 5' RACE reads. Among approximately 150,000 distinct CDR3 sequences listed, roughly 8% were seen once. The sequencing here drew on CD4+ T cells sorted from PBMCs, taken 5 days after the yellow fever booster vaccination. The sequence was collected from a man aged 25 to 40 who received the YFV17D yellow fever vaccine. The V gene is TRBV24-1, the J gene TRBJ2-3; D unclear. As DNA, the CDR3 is TGTGCCACCAGTTCCGCAGATACGCAGTATTTT. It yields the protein CATSSADTQYF.